The clone carrying this TCR beta chain was seen just once. These data are taken from a study of blood T cell repertoires in COVID-19. Seattle's cohort entered during active infection and was followed longitudinally. Authors' data handling: It was from reference gene primer amplification that nucleated cell counts were estimated. Only in-frame clones appear in the TCRdb table, and some are missing; sequencing was by immunoSEQ multiplex PCR. V and J calls and clone size follow that table, whereas D and trimming were derived from the DNA. The sample consists of 240,000 or so clones, 81% of them appearing once. This CDR3 comprises 18 residues. V was cut by 0 bases and J by 3 bases, with 20 bases left in between. CDR1 LNHNV and CDR2 YYDKDF come from the germline V gene (reference sequence).

Sequenced material: peripheral blood. This chain connects TRBV15 to TRBJ1-2; TRBD1 might be the D (5 bases). This clonotype originated in a woman older than 75 with COVID-19, enrolled during active disease. CDR3 bases: TGTGCCACCAGCAGAGACCTCGCCCGTGGAGGGGATGACTATGGCTACACCTTC. Encoded protein: CATSRDLARGGDDYGYTF.